This T cell receptor (beta chain) was identified during a study of OX40 agonist ivuxolimab in advanced cancers. Between the trimmed V and J ends, which lost 4 bases and 4 bases, there was a span of 8 bases. CDR1 is LNHNV, CDR2 YYDKDF, per germline (reference sequence). This CDR3 spans 13 amino acids. Collection of blood occurred at baseline, at cycle 4 day 1, and at cycle 7 day 1. Measured with immunoSEQ multiplex PCR; TCRdb has only the in-frame clones, and not every one. Of approximately 76,000 clones listed, 93% are singletons. Here the sequenced sample was CD4+ or CD8+ T cells sorted from blood, taken in a trial of the OX40 agonist ivuxolimab. This clonotype originated in an adult with an advanced solid tumor such as melanoma, head and neck, liver or kidney cancer. V is TRBV15 and J is TRBJ1-5, with D unclear. Here the CDR3 DNA reads TGTGCCACCAGCATGCTAGGGAATCAGCCCCAGCATTTT. Translated: CATSMLGNQPQHF.